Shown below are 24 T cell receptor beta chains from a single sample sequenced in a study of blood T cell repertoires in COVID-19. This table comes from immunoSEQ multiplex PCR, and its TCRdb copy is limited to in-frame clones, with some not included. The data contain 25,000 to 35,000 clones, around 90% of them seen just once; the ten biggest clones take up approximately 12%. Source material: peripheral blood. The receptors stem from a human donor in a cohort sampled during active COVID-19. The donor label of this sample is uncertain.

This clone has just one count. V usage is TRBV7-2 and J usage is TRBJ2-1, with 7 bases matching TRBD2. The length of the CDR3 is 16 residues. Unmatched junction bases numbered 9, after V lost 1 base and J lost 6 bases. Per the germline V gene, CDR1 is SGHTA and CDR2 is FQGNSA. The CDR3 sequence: CASSLGFSASGNEQFF. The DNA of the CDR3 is TGTGCCAGCAGCTTAGGATTTTCGGCTAGCGGCAATGAGCAGTTCTTC.

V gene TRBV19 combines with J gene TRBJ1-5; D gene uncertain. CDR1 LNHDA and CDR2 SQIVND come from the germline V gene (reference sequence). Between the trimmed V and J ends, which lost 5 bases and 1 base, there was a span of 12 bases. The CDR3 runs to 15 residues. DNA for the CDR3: TGTGCCAGTAGTCCCCTGGGAGGGAGCAATCAGCCCCAGCATTTT. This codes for CASSPLGGSNQPQHF.

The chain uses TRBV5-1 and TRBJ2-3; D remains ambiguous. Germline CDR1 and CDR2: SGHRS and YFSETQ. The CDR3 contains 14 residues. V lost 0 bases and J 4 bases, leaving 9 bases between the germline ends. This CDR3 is CASSLDVVADTQYF. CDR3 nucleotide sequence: TGCGCCAGCAGCTTGGATGTAGTGGCAGATACGCAGTATTTT.

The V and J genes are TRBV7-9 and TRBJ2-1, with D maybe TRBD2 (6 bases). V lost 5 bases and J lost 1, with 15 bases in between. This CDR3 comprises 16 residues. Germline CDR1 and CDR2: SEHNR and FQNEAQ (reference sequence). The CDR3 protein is CASSTRLVGSYNEQFF. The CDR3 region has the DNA TGTGCCAGCAGCACCAGACTAGTTGGGTCCTACAATGAGCAGTTCTTC.

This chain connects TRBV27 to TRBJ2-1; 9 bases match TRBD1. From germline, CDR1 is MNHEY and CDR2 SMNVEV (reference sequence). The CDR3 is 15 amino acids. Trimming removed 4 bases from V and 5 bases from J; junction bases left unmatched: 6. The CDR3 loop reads CASSSGQGIDNEQFF. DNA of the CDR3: TGTGCCAGCAGTTCGGGACAGGGAATTGACAATGAGCAGTTCTTC.

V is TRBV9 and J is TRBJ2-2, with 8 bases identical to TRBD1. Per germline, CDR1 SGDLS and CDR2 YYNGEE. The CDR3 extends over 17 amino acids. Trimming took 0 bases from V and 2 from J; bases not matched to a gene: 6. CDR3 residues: CASSVGMAGGNTGELFF. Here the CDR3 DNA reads TGTGCCAGCAGCGTAGGCATGGCAGGGGGCAACACCGGGGAGCTGTTTTTT. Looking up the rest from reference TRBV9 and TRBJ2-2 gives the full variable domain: DSGVTQTPKHLITATGQRVTLRCSPRSGDLSVYWYQQSLDQGLQFLIQYYNGEERAKGNILERFSAQQFPDLHSELNLSSLELGDSALYFCASSVGMAGGNTGELFFGEGSRLTVL.

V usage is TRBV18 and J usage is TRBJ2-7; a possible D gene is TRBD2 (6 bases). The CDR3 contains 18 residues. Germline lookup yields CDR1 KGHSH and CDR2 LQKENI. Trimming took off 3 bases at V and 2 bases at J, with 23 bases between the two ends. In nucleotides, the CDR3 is TGTGCCAGCTCACCGCCGGGGGAAAAACCCCAATCCCCCTACGAGCAGTACTTC. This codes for CASSPPGEKPQSPYEQYF.

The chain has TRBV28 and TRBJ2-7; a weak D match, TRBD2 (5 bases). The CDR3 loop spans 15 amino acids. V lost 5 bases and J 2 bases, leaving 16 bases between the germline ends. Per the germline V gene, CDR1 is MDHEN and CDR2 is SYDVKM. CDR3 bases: TGTGCCAGCAGTCGCGGGTCATTTGCAGCCTACGAGCAGTACTTC. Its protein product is CASSRGSFAAYEQYF.

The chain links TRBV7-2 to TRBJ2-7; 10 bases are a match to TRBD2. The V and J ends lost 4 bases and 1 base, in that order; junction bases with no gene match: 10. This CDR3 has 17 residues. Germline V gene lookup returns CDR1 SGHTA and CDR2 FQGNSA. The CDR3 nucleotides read TGTGCCAGCAGCTGGGACCCGACTAGCGGGCGGTCCTACGAGCAGTACTTC. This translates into CASSWDPTSGRSYEQYF.

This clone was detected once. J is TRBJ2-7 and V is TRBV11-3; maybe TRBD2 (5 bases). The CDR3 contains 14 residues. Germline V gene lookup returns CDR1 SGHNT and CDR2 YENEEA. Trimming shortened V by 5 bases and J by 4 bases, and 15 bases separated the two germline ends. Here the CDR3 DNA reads TGTGCCAGCAGCGTCCCGGGGTTCGTTTACGAGCAGTACTTC. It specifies CASSVPGFVYEQYF. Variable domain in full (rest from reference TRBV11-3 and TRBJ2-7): EAGVVQSPRYKIIEKKQPVAFWCNPISGHNTLYWYLQNLGQGPELLIRYENEEAVDDSQLPKDRFSAERLKGVDSTLKIQPAELGDSAVYLCASSVPGFVYEQYFGPGTRLTVT.

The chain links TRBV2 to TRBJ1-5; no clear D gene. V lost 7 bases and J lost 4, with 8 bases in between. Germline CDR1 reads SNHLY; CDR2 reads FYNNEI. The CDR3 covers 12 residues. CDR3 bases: TGTGCCAGCAACCGGGATAATCAGCCCCAGCATTTT. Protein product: CASNRDNQPQHF. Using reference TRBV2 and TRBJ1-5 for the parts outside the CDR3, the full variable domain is EPEVTQTPSHQVTQMGQEVILRCVPISNHLYFYWYRQILGQKVEFLVSFYNNEISEKSEIFDDQFSVERPDGSNFTLKIRSTKLEDSAMYFCASNRDNQPQHFGDGTRLSIL.

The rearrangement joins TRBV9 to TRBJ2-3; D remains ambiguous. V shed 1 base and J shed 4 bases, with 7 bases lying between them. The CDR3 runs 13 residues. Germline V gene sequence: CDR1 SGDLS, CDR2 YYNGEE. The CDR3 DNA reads TGTGCCAGCAGCGTATTTTCTGCAGATACGCAGTATTTT. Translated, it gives CASSVFSADTQYF.

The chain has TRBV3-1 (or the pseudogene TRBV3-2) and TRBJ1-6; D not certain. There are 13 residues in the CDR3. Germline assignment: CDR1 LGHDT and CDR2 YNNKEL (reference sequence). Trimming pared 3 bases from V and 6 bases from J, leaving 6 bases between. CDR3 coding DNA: TGTGCCAGCAGCCATAATCGTAATTCACCCCTCCACTTT. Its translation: CASSHNRNSPLHF.

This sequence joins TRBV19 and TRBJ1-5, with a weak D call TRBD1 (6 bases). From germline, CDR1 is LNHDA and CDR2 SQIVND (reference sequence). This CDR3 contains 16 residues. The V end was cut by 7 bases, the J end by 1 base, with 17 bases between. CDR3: CASTLVGGGSNQPQHF. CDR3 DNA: TGTGCCAGTACCCTGGTGGGGGGGGGCAGCAATCAGCCCCAGCATTTT.

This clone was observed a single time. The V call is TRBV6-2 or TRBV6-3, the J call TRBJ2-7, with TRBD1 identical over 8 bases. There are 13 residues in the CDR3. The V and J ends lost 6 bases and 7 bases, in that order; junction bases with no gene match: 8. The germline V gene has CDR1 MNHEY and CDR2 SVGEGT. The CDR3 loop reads CASRPTGGQEQYF. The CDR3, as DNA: TGTGCCAGCAGGCCTACAGGGGGTCAAGAGCAGTACTTC.

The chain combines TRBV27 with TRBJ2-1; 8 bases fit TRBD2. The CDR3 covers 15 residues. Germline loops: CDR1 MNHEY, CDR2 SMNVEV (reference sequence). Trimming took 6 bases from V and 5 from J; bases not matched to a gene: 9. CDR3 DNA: TGTGCCAGCAGAGCCGGGACTAGAGGACACAATGAGCAGTTCTTC. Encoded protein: CASRAGTRGHNEQFF.

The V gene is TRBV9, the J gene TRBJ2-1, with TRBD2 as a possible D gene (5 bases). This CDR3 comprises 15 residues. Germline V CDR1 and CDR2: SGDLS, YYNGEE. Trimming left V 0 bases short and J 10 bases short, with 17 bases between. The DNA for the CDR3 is TGTGCCAGCAGCGTAGGGGCTAGCTCTGGTAGGGAGCAGTTCTTC. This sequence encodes CASSVGASSGREQFF.

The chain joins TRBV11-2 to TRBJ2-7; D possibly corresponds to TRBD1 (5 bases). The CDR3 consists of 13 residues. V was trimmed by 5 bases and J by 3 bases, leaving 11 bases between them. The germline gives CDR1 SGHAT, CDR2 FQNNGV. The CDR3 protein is CASSPTGFYEQYF. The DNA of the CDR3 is TGTGCCAGCAGCCCCACAGGTTTCTACGAGCAGTACTTC.

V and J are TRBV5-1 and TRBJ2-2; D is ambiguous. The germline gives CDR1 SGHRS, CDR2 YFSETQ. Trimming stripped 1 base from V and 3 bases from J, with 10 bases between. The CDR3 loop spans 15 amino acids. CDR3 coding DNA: TGCGCCAGCAGCTTGCTGGAGTCGCACACCGGGGAGCTGTTTTTT. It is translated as CASSLLESHTGELFF.

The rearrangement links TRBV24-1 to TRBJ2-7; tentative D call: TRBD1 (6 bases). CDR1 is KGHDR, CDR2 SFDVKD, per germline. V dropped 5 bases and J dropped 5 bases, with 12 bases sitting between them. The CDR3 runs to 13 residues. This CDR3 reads CATSVPGTHEQYF. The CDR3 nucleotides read TGTGCCACCAGTGTCCCCGGGACACACGAGCAGTACTTC.

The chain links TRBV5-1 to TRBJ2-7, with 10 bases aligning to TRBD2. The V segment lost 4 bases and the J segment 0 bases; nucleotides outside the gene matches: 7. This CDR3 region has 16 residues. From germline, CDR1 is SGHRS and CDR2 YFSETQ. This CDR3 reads CASSPTGLASSYEQYF. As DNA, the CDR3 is TGCGCCAGCAGCCCGACGGGACTAGCGAGCTCCTACGAGCAGTACTTC.

CDR3 amino acids: CASPWPLAVEGDTQYF. CDR3 coding DNA: TGTGCCAGCCCATGGCCACTAGCGGTGGAGGGAGATACGCAGTATTTT. The V call is TRBV27, the J call TRBJ2-3; TRBD2 matches at 8 bases. The germline gives CDR1 MNHEY, CDR2 SMNVEV (reference sequence). The CDR3 has 16 amino acids. Trimming took 8 bases from V and 5 from J; bases not matched to a gene: 15.

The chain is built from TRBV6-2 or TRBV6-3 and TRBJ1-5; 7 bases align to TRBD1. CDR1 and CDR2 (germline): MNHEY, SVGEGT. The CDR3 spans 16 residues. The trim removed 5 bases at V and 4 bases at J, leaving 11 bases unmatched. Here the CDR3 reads CASSPTGTLGNQPQHF. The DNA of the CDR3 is TGTGCCAGCAGTCCGACAGGGACCCTTGGGAATCAGCCCCAGCATTTT.

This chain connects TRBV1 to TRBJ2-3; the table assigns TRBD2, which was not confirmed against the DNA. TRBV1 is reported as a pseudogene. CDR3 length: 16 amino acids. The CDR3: CTSRRTSGRSTDTQYF. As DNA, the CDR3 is TGCACCAGCAGACGGACTAGCGGGAGGAGCACAGATACGCAGTATTTT.